This TCR beta chain was recovered during a study of tumor-infiltrating lymphocytes in localized non-small cell lung cancer. This clone was counted a few times. The CDR3 extends over 17 amino acids. From germline, CDR1 is LGHNA and CDR2 YNFKEQ. The V segment lost 1 base and the J segment 5 bases; nucleotides outside the gene matches: 9. Sequenced by immunoSEQ multiplex PCR; TCRdb stores in-frame clones only, minus some. The sample includes about 7,000 clones, 60% to 80% of them seen just once. The rearrangement joins TRBV4-2 to TRBJ1-2; 11 bases map to TRBD1. This clonotype was sampled from a human donor with non-small cell lung cancer. Sequenced: uninvolved lung tissue not adjacent to the tumor. CDR3 nucleotides: TGTGCCAGCAGCCAAGCGGGCGGACAGGGGGCTCCATATGGCTACACCTTC. Its translation is CASSQAGGQGAPYGYTF.